This T cell receptor beta chain came from a study of T cell repertoires in urothelial bladder cancer. Study in general: The roughly 12 resected lesions were three cT0, three cTa, three cT1 and three cT2 or greater. Whole-study results and caveats: Carcinoma specimens had fewer T cells than benign specimens. A single clone reached 2% to 2.5% in benign versus up to roughly 15% in carcinoma. Benign specimens had a median about 12% infiltrating lymphocyte percentage.

Here immunoSEQ multiplex PCR was the method, and the copy in TCRdb shows in-frame clones only, minus some. Among several thousand clones listed, approximately 52% were seen once. About this clone itself: Its antigen is undetermined.

CDR1 and CDR2 from the germline V gene are MNHNY and SVGAGI (reference sequence). This CDR3 comprises 14 residues. V gave up 8 bases and J gave up 0 bases, with 13 bases separating them. Sequencing was carried out using tumor-infiltrating cells from bladder cancer. This clonotype was obtained from a human donor with urothelial carcinoma. The chain combines TRBV6-6 with TRBJ1-2, with TRBD1 as a possible D gene (5 bases). The CDR3 spells CASYATGANYGYTF. CDR3 nucleotide sequence: TGTGCCAGCTATGCCACGGGGGCTAACTATGGCTACACCTTC.